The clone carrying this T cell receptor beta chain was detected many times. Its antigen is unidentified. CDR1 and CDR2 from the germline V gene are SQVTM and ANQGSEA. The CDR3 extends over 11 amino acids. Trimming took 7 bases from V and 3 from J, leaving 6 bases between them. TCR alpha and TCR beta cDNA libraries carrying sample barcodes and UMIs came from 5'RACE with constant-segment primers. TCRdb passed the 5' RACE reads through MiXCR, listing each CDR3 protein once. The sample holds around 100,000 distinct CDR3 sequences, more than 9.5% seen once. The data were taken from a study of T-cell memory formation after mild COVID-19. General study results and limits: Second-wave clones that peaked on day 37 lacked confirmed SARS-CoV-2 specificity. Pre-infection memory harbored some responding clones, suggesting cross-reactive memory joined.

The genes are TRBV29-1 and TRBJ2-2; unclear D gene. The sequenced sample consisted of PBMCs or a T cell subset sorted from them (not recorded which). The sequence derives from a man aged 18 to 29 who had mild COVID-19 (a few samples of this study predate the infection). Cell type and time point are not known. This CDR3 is CSGFHTGELFF. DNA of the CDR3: TGCAGCGGATTTCACACCGGGGAGCTGTTTTTT.